A single sample is the source of the 16 T cell receptor beta chains below, sequenced in a study of cytomegalovirus exposure and HLA in healthy donors. PCR employed 60 Vbeta and 13 Jbeta primers. Data came from immunoSEQ multiplex PCR; TCRdb stores just in-frame clones and leaves some out. Its table lists approximately 110,000 clones. The sequenced material came from PBMCs. The receptors were sampled from a man aged 40-55 years in good health and CMV-seropositive.

The chain employs TRBV9 and TRBJ2-5; 9 nucleotides match TRBD2. Germline loops: CDR1 SGDLS, CDR2 YYNGEE. J gave up 1 base and V 3 bases, and 7 bases lay outside the gene matches. This CDR3 comprises 16 residues. CDR3 nucleotide sequence: TGTGCCAGCAGCGGAAGACTAGCGGCCTCCCAAGAGACCCAGTACTTC. Residues: CASSGRLAASQETQYF.

J is TRBJ1-2 and V is TRBV28; 11 bases match TRBD1. The CDR3 has 16 residues. V dropped 5 bases and J dropped 4; count of bases not matched to a gene: 9. Looked up from germline, CDR1 is MDHEN and CDR2 is SYDVKM. CDR3 nucleotides: TGTGCCAGCAGTCCACCAACCGGACAGGGGGCCTATGGCTACACCTTC. Translated: CASSPPTGQGAYGYTF.

The V call is TRBV18, the J call TRBJ2-1, with D possibly TRBD2 on 6 matching bases. The CDR3 contains 15 residues. V shed 1 base and J shed 5 bases, with 12 bases lying between them. Germline V gene lookup returns CDR1 KGHSH and CDR2 LQKENI. Here the CDR3 reads CASSPQAGNNNEQFF. CDR3 coding DNA: TGTGCCAGCTCACCACAGGCGGGAAACAACAATGAGCAGTTCTTC.

This rearrangement joins TRBV7-8 to TRBJ1-1, with D maybe TRBD1 (5 bases). Germline loops: CDR1 SGHVS, CDR2 FQNEAQ. Trimming shortened V by 7 bases and J by 6 bases, and 12 bases separated the two germline ends. The CDR3 has 12 residues. The CDR3 coding sequence is TGTGCCAGCACCCTGTTAGGGGCTGAAGCTTTCTTT. Protein product: CASTLLGAEAFF.

The chain is built from TRBV14 and TRBJ2-7, with TRBD2 matching over 12 bases. CDR3 length: 18 residues. V lost 3 bases and J lost 3; bases outside the gene matches: 12. CDR1 and CDR2 from the germline V gene are SGHDN and FVKESK. The CDR3 DNA reads TGTGCCAGCAGCCAGAGGAGACTAGCGGGAGTTGAATTCTACGAGCAGTACTTC. This gives the protein CASSQRRLAGVEFYEQYF.

The chain links TRBV4-1 to TRBJ2-7; 7 nucleotides line up with TRBD2. The germline gives CDR1 MGHRA, CDR2 YSYEKL. This CDR3 is built from 14 residues. V dropped 4 bases and J dropped 3; count of bases not matched to a gene: 6. The CDR3 reads CASSRAGVNYEQYF. As DNA, the CDR3 is TGCGCCAGCAGCCGGGCGGGGGTTAACTACGAGCAGTACTTC.

This rearrangement joins TRBV28 to TRBJ1-5; weak D call: TRBD1 (6 bases). This CDR3 region has 15 residues. Per the germline V gene, CDR1 is MDHEN and CDR2 is SYDVKM. Deletions cut 2 bases from V and 5 bases from J, with 13 bases between. In DNA, the CDR3 is TGTGCCAGCAGTTTAACAGGGAAGTTGGATCAGCCCCAGCATTTT. Amino acid sequence: CASSLTGKLDQPQHF.

The chain has TRBV2 and TRBJ1-1; D not certain. The CDR3 has 14 residues. Per the germline V gene, CDR1 is SNHLY and CDR2 is FYNNEI. Trimming took off 4 bases at V and 4 bases at J, with 13 bases between the two ends. The chain's CDR3 is CASSALPRGTEAFF. The CDR3 region has the DNA TGTGCCAGCAGTGCATTACCCAGAGGCACTGAAGCTTTCTTT.

This sequence joins TRBV6-5 and TRBJ2-2; TRBD2 matches at 8 bases. The V segment lost 7 bases and the J segment 4 bases; nucleotides outside the gene matches: 8. CDR1 and CDR2 from the germline V gene are MNHEY and SVGAGI. The CDR3 has 15 residues. The CDR3 DNA sequence: TGTGCCAGCATTCGGAGCGGGAGCGGCACCGGGGAGCTGTTTTTT. This gives the protein CASIRSGSGTGELFF.

This chain uses TRBV29-1 with TRBJ2-1, with D possibly being TRBD2 (6 bases). Germline V gene lookup returns CDR1 SQVTM and CDR2 ANQGSEA. The CDR3 is 14 residues long. The CDR3 nucleotides are TGCAGTGTTATTAGCGGCTTCTCCTACAATGAGCAGTTCTTC. This encodes CSVISGFSYNEQFF.

The chain joins TRBV5-1 to TRBJ2-3, with D possibly matching TRBD2 (6 bases). From germline, CDR1 is SGHRS and CDR2 YFSETQ. This CDR3 comprises 14 residues. V was cut by 4 bases and J by 2 bases, with 11 bases left in between. Here the CDR3 DNA reads TGCGCCAGCAGCATTGGGACTGTCACAGATACGCAGTATTTT. As protein: CASSIGTVTDTQYF.

The rearrangement joins TRBV4-1 to TRBJ2-7; D is perhaps TRBD2 (5 bases). This CDR3 spans 15 amino acids. Germline V lookup: CDR1 MGHRA, CDR2 YSYEKL. V lost 1 base and J 4 bases, leaving 14 bases between the germline ends. The chain's CDR3 is CASSQVGTGFYEQYF. CDR3 DNA: TGCGCCAGCAGCCAAGTAGGCACGGGATTTTACGAGCAGTACTTC.

This rearrangement joins TRBV14 to TRBJ1-1; 9 bases map to TRBD1. CDR1 and CDR2 from the germline V gene are SGHDN and FVKESK. CDR3 size: 15 residues. Unmatched junction bases numbered 2, after V lost 2 bases and J lost 1 base. The DNA of the CDR3 is TGTGCCAGCAGCCAACCGGGACAGGGGAACACTGAAGCTTTCTTT. Protein: CASSQPGQGNTEAFF.

V is TRBV30 and J is TRBJ1-2, with TRBD1 matching 9 bases. Germline loops: CDR1 GTSNPN, CDR2 SVGIG (reference sequence). CDR3 size: 14 residues. The junction had 7 bases not matched to a gene; V was cut back by 3 bases and J by 5 bases. CDR3 in amino acids: CAWRGRDREYGYTF. The DNA of the CDR3 is TGTGCCTGGAGGGGTCGGGACAGGGAGTATGGCTACACCTTC.

The V and J genes are TRBV20-1 and TRBJ2-7, with D unclear. The V and J ends lost 6 bases and 3 bases respectively, with 9 bases between them. The CDR3 runs to 11 residues. CDR1 and CDR2 (germline): DFQATT, SNEGSKA (reference sequence). CDR3 loop: CSALYRYEQYF. CDR3 DNA sequence: TGCAGTGCGCTATATCGCTACGAGCAGTACTTC.

The chain combines TRBV7-9 with TRBJ2-1; D may be TRBD1 (6 bases). V dropped 2 bases and J dropped 8 bases, with 13 bases sitting between them. From germline, CDR1 is SEHNR and CDR2 FQNEAQ (reference sequence). The CDR3 is made up of 14 amino acids. This chain's CDR3 is CASSLSQGVDEQFF. CDR3 nucleotides: TGTGCCAGCAGCTTATCACAGGGCGTTGATGAGCAGTTCTTC.